A selection of T cell receptor beta chains follows, all from one sample in a study of OX40 agonist ivuxolimab in advanced cancers. Sequenced by immunoSEQ multiplex PCR; TCRdb stores in-frame clones only, minus some. This table holds roughly 57,000 clones, 75% to 80% found once. The sample here was CD4+ or CD8+ T cells sorted from blood, taken in a trial of the OX40 agonist ivuxolimab. The receptors here all came from an adult with an advanced solid tumor such as melanoma, head and neck, liver or kidney cancer. Both conserved end residues are part of each CDR3. The order of the fields is CDR3 DNA, CDR3 protein, clone size, D gene, J gene, V gene. The D gene is left open where the match is weak. Size tells how often a clone was seen (once, few, many) or the class of an expanded clone, and some rows leave it out.

TGTGCCACCAGTCATCCGGGACAGGCAAAATATGGCTACACCTTC CATSHPGQAKYGYTF NA TRBD1 TRBJ1-2 TRBV15
TGTGCCAGCAGTCTGGGACACGATAATTCACCCCTCCACTTT CASSLGHDNSPLHF once NA TRBJ1-6 TRBV27
TGTGCCAGCAGGGTACTAGCGGGAGAACTCTCTACGCAGTATTTT CASRVLAGELSTQYF NA TRBD2 TRBJ2-3 TRBV7-2
TGTGCCAGCAGCTTACGTAATAGGGCCGGTGCTAGGAACACTGAAGCTTTCTTT CASSLRNRAGARNTEAFF NA NA TRBJ1-1 TRBV11-2
TGTGCCAGCAGTGCCCGGACAAACAATGAGCAGTTCTTC CASSARTNNEQFF NA NA TRBJ2-1 TRBV6-1
TGTGCCAGCAGCTTGACTAGCGGGAGAAGGGGGGAGCTGTTTTTT CASSLTSGRRGELFF NA TRBD2 TRBJ2-2 TRBV5-4
TGTGCCAGCAGTGAATTTGTCAGTGGCTACACCTTC CASSEFVSGYTF few NA TRBJ1-2 TRBV2
TGTGCCAGCAGTACGCAGGGGGCAAACACTGAAGCTTTCTTT CASSTQGANTEAFF medium-sized TRBD1 TRBJ1-1 TRBV6-5
TGTGCCATCAGTGAGTCAGGAGAGACCCAGTACTTC CAISESGETQYF NA NA TRBJ2-5 TRBV10-3
TGTGCCAGCTCACCACCAGGGACAGGAGGCTACAATGAGCAGTTCTTC CASSPPGTGGYNEQFF NA TRBD1 TRBJ2-1 TRBV18
TGCGCCAGCAGCTTGGAACTGGGTTATAATTCACCCCTCCACTTT CASSLELGYNSPLHF NA NA TRBJ1-6 TRBV5-1
TGTGCCAGCAGCAAGATCGGGCAGGGGCCCTACGAGCAGTACTTC CASSKIGQGPYEQYF NA NA TRBJ2-7 TRBV21-1
TGCGCCAGCAGCCGCACGGGCGGACCACAAAATACGCAGTATTTT CASSRTGGPQNTQYF NA NA TRBJ2-3 TRBV4-3
TGTGCCAGCAGCGCGACTGGGAGTGCGGTTACTGGGGCCAACGTCCTGACTTTC CASSATGSAVTGANVLTF NA NA TRBJ2-6 TRBV7-8
TGTGCCAGCAGGGAGACAGGGAGCAATCAGCCCCAGCATTTT CASRETGSNQPQHF NA TRBD1 TRBJ1-5 TRBV28
TGTGCCAGCTCACCACCGGACAGGGTTGAAGCTTTCTTT CASSPPDRVEAFF NA TRBD1 TRBJ1-1 TRBV18
TGTGCCAGCAGTGAACAGGGACTAGCGGGAGCCGGGGAGCTGTTTTTT CASSEQGLAGAGELFF NA TRBD2 TRBJ2-2 TRBV2
TGTGCCAGCAGCTTAGCAGAGGGTGGAAACACCATATATTTT CASSLAEGGNTIYF NA NA TRBJ1-3 TRBV11-2
TGTGTCAGCAGCTTGGGACAGGTCTTCAATCAGCCCCAGCATTTT CVSSLGQVFNQPQHF NA TRBD1 TRBJ1-5 TRBV5-6
TGTGCCAGCAGAGAAACGGACGGGAACACTGAAGCTTTCTTT CASRETDGNTEAFF NA NA TRBJ1-1 TRBV2
TGTGCCAGCAGTACCCCGACAGGGGGAACCGGGGAGCTGTTTTTT CASSTPTGGTGELFF NA TRBD1 TRBJ2-2 TRBV28
TGTGCCAGCAGTGAAGGTGCGGGGGCTAGAAGTAACTTT CASSEGAGARSNF NA NA TRBJ1-6 TRBV6-1
TGTGCCAGCACCTTACCCAGTGAAGCTTTCTTT CASTLPSEAFF NA NA TRBJ1-1 TRBV7-9
TGTGCCAGCAGTCAATCTGGACGGGAAGCTTTCTTT CASSQSGREAFF NA NA TRBJ1-1 TRBV6-6
TGTGCCTGGAGCCGGGTTCCCCTAACTTACGAGCAGTACTTC CAWSRVPLTYEQYF NA NA TRBJ2-7 TRBV30
TGTGCCAGCAGCGTAGTGGACGGCCACTACAATGAGCAGTTCTTC CASSVVDGHYNEQFF NA NA TRBJ2-1 TRBV9
TGTGCCAGCAGCTTTGCTTTTTTCCAGGGTCACTATGGCTACACCTTC CASSFAFFQGHYGYTF NA NA TRBJ1-2 TRBV5-5
TGTGCCAGCAGCTCATCGGGCAGGGAAGGAGATACGCAGTATTTT CASSSSGREGDTQYF NA NA TRBJ2-3 TRBV11-2
TGCGCCAGCAGCCAAACTAGCGGGAGGGAATTCTTC CASSQTSGREFF NA TRBD2 TRBJ2-1 TRBV4-1
TGTGCCCCTGGGGGTCCCCCTGGGGACAGCTACTACGAGCAGTACTTC CAPGGPPGDSYYEQYF NA TRBD1 TRBJ2-7 TRBV2
TGTGCCAGCAGTTACGACAGATCTACTAACTATGGCTACACCTTC CASSYDRSTNYGYTF NA NA TRBJ1-2 TRBV6-5
TGTGCCAGCAGCTCTTATACCGCGTGGAGGGGGAACACTGAAGCTTTCTTT CASSSYTAWRGNTEAFF NA NA TRBJ1-1 TRBV7-2
TGTGCCAGCTCCAGACTAGCGGGGGATGAGCAGTACTTC CASSRLAGDEQYF NA TRBD2 TRBJ2-7 TRBV18
TGTGCCAGCAGTTACTCGAAAAATACAGATCAGTTCTTC CASSYSKNTDQFF once NA TRBJ2-1 TRBV6-5
TGTGCCAGCACACAGACAGGCAGCAATCAGCCCCAGCATTTT CASTQTGSNQPQHF few NA TRBJ1-5 TRBV5-6
TGTGCCAGCAGTTACTCGGGGGGGGCGAAGTCACCCCTCCACTTT CASSYSGGAKSPLHF NA NA TRBJ1-6 TRBV6-5
TGTGCCAGCAGCCGGACTAGCGGTTTAACAGATACGCAGTATTTT CASSRTSGLTDTQYF NA TRBD2 TRBJ2-3 TRBV11-2
TGCAGCGTCTCCAGAGGGGACAGTGGGGAGCAGTACTTC CSVSRGDSGEQYF once TRBD1 TRBJ2-7 TRBV29-1
TGCGCCAGCAGCTTGGCCGATGGGGACTATGGCTACACCTTC CASSLADGDYGYTF NA NA TRBJ1-2 TRBV5-1
TGCGCCAGCAGCCAAGATCATCGGGAGGTGTGGTACGAGCAGTACTTC CASSQDHREVWYEQYF NA TRBD2 TRBJ2-7 TRBV4-1
TGTGCCAGCAGCCCCCGAGTTGGCGGGGGCCCCCATGCCGGGGAGCTGTTTTTT CASSPRVGGGPHAGELFF NA NA TRBJ2-2 TRBV9
TGCGCCAGCAGCCAAGATCGAAGTCTAGCGGGGGTTGGCGAGCAGTACTTC CASSQDRSLAGVGEQYF NA TRBD2 TRBJ2-7 TRBV4-3
TGTGCCAGCAGCAAGGGGACAGGGACAGGGAATCAGCCCCAGCATTTT CASSKGTGTGNQPQHF few TRBD1 TRBJ1-5 TRBV7-9
TGCGCCAGCAGCTTGGGTTCAGGGGAGAGCTATGGCTACACCTTC CASSLGSGESYGYTF many NA TRBJ1-2 TRBV5-1
TGTGCCAGCAGCCGGCAGGGGAACACTGAAGCTTTCTTT CASSRQGNTEAFF NA NA TRBJ1-1 TRBV6-1
TGTGCCAGCAGCTTCCAGGGGACAAACACTGAAGCTTTCTTT CASSFQGTNTEAFF NA NA TRBJ1-1 TRBV11-3
TGTGCCATCAGTGAGTCACTCTCTCCCTCGGGGGACAGCACCTACGAGCAGTACTTC CAISESLSPSGDSTYEQYF NA NA TRBJ2-7 TRBV10-3
TGCGCCAGCAGCCAAGAGTTAAGCGTTTTGACAGGGCTTAATGAAAAACTGTTTTTT CASSQELSVLTGLNEKLFF NA TRBD1 TRBJ1-4 TRBV4-3
TGTGCCAGCAGGCTTCAGGGGGACTATGGCTACACCTTC CASRLQGDYGYTF NA TRBD1 TRBJ1-2 TRBV6-5
TGTGCCTGGAGTCCCACAAAAGCTAATTCACCCCTCCACTTT CAWSPTKANSPLHF NA NA TRBJ1-6 TRBV30